This TCR beta chain stems from a study of T cell repertoires in cytomegalovirus infection. Study context: Both recently identified HLA-C-restricted and well-studied HLA-B-restricted CMV epitopes were used in the study. Shared public TCR beta signatures pointed to both CMV infection and a matching HLA type. Broader study findings: Summed public TCR beta family frequency identified CMV carriers bearing the relevant HLA. What dominated the ex vivo response were HLA-C-restricted CMV-specific TCR beta clonotypes.

The V and J ends lost 6 bases and 4 bases respectively, with 9 bases between them. The length of the CDR3 is 12 residues. The germline CDR1 and CDR2 sequences are MNHEY and SMNVEV (reference sequence). The sample holds a few counts of this clonotype. The antigen is unknown. In TCRdb, the reads were re-called with MiXCR into one record per CDR3 protein. Of about 830,000 distinct CDR3 sequences in the sample, about 33% were seen once. The sequences come from cultured CD8+ T cells from PBMCs, collected from culture after CMV antigen stimulation. This chain joins TRBV27 and TRBJ1-2, with D unclear. The sequence derives from a human donor in good health (CMV status not recorded). Some clones in this sample may be carry-over from other donors' samples. CDR3 loop: CASRNGFYGYTF. In DNA, the CDR3 is TGTGCCAGCAGGAATGGATTCTATGGCTACACCTTC.